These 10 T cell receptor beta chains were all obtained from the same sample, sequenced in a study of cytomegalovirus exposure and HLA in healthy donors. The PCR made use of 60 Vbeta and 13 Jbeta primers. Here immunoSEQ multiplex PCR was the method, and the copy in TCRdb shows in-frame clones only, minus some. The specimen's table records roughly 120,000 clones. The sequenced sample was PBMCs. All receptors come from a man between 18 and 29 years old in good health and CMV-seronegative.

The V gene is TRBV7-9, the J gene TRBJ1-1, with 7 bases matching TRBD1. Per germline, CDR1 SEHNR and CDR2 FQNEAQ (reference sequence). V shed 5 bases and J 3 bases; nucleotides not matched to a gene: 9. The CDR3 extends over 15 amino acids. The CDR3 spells CASSPQGGRYTEAFF. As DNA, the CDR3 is TGTGCCAGCAGCCCACAAGGGGGCAGGTACACTGAAGCTTTCTTT.

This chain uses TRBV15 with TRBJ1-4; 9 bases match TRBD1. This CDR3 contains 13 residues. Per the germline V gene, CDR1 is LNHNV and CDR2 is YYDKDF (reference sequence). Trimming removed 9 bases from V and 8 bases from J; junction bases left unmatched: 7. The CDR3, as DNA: TGTGCCACGGACAGGGGACGAACAGAAAAACTGTTTTTT. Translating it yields CATDRGRTEKLFF. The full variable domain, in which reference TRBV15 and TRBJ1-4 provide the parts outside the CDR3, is DAMVIQNPRYQVTQFGKPVTLSCSQTLNHNVMYWYQQKSSQAPKLLFHYYDKDFNNEADTPDNFQSRRPNTSFCFLDIRSPGLGDTAMYLCATDRGRTEKLFFGSGTQLSVL.

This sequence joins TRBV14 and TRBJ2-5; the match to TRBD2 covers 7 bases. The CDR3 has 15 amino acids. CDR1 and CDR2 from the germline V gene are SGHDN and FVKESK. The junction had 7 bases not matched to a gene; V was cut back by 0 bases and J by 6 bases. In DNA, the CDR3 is TGTGCCAGCAGCCAAGATCTACCGGGGGGAAAGACCCAGTACTTC. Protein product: CASSQDLPGGKTQYF.

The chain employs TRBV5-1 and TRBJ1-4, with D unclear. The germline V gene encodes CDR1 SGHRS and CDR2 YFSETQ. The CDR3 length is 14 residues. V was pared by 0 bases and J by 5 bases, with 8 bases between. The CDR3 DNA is TGCGCCAGCAGCTTGGGGGAGTTAAATGAAAAACTGTTTTTT. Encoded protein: CASSLGELNEKLFF.

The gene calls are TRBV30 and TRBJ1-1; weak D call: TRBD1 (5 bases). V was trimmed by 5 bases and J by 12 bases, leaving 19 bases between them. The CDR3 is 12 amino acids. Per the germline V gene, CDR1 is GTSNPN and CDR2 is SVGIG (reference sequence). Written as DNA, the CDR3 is TGTGCCTGGGAAGGGGTCGCCACGCGGACTTTCTTT. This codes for CAWEGVATRTFF.

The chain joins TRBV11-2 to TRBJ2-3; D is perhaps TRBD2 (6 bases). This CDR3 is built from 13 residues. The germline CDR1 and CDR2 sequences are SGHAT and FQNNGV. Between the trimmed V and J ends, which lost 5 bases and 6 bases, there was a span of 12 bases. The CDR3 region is CASSIRGLDTQYF. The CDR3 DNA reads TGTGCCAGCAGCATTCGGGGGTTGGATACGCAGTATTTT.

The CDR3 spells CASSRGQSSYEQYF. The CDR3 DNA follows: TGTGCCAGCAGCCGGGGACAGAGCTCCTACGAGCAGTACTTC. This chain joins TRBV5-4 and TRBJ2-7; TRBD1 agrees at 7 bases. Looked up from germline, CDR1 is SGHNT and CDR2 is YYREEE (reference sequence). This CDR3 spans 14 amino acids. With 4 bases clipped from V and 0 bases from J, the junction kept 4 bases outside the gene matches.

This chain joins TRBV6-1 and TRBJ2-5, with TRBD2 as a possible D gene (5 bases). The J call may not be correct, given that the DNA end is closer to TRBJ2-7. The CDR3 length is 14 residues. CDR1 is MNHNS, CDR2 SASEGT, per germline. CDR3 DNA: TGTGCCAGCAGGCGGGCCGCAGATTCCTACGAGCAGTACTTC. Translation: CASRRAADSYEQYF.

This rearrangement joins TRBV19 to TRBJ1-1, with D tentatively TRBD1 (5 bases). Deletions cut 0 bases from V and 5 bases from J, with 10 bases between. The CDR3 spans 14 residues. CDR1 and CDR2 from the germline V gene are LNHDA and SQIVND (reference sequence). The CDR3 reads CASSIDQGGTEAFF. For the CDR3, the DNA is TGTGCCAGTAGTATAGACCAGGGAGGAACTGAAGCTTTCTTT.

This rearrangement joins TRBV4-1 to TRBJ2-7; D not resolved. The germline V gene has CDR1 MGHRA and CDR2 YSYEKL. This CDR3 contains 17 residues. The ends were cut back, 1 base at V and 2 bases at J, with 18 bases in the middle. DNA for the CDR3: TGCGCCAGCAGCCAAGTTACCTCTATAATGCATACCTACGAGCAGTACTTC. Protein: CASSQVTSIMHTYEQYF.